This section outlines one TCR beta chain sequence together with its context. The entry originates in a study of control samples from healthy donors and cancer patients. Produced via immunoSEQ multiplex PCR; TCRdb's table is partial and in-frame only. The sample has roughly 400,000 clones, roughly 90% seen once; the top ten hold 5% to 7%. Losses at the gene ends were 4 bases for V and 9 bases for J; bases not matched to a gene: 11. Germline V CDR1 and CDR2: SQVTM, ANQGSEA. The CDR3 contains 13 residues. The source is a man aged 40-49 years with head and neck cancer. The sequenced sample consisted of PBMCs. V usage is TRBV29-1 and J usage is TRBJ2-5; 7 bases align to TRBD1. The CDR3: CSVAGDSPESQYF. CDR3 DNA: TGCAGCGTTGCCGGGGACAGCCCAGAATCCCAGTACTTC.